The 30 T cell receptor beta chains given below trace back to one sample, sequenced in a study of CD8 T cells in ankylosing spondylitis. In TCRdb, the 5' RACE reads were re-called with MiXCR into one record per CDR3 protein. Of more than 150,000 distinct CDR3 sequences in the sample, 10% to 15% were seen once. Sequenced input: blood, either unsorted or a sorted T cell fraction (not recorded which). The receptors come from a female donor with ankylosing spondylitis or in good health (not recorded which).

The sample holds many counts of this clonotype. V and J are TRBV10-3 and TRBJ2-1; D ambiguous. Trimming stripped 7 bases from V and 4 bases from J, with 11 bases between. From germline, CDR1 is ENHRY and CDR2 SYGVKD. The CDR3 has 13 amino acids. The DNA of the CDR3 is TGTGCCATCACCACAGATTCGTACAATGAGCAGTTCTTC. It is translated as CAITTDSYNEQFF.

V usage is TRBV20-1 and J usage is TRBJ2-7, with a tentative D call TRBD2 (6 bases). This CDR3 region has 17 residues. Germline V lookup: CDR1 DFQATT, CDR2 SNEGSKA (reference sequence). V shed 0 bases and J shed 1 base, with 19 bases lying between them. The CDR3 sequence is CSARDKPLGSRSYEQYF. The DNA for the CDR3 is TGCAGTGCTAGAGACAAACCCCTCGGGAGCAGGTCCTACGAGCAGTACTTC.

This clonotype has at least ten counts. The V gene is TRBV5-6, the J gene TRBJ1-1; 8 nucleotides match TRBD1. CDR3 length: 15 residues. Germline assignment: CDR1 SGHDT and CDR2 YYEEEE. The J segment lost 5 bases and the V segment lost 3 bases, leaving 9 bases of the junction unmatched. CDR3 protein: CASSSTGGSGTEAFF. CDR3 nucleotides: TGTGCCAGCAGCTCAACAGGGGGTAGTGGGACTGAAGCTTTCTTT.

This clonotype was observed many times. The chain has TRBV6-2 or TRBV6-3 and TRBJ2-7; the match to TRBD2 covers 9 bases. The V segment lost 8 bases and the J segment 4 bases; nucleotides outside the gene matches: 6. This CDR3 is built from 13 residues. Germline lookup yields CDR1 MNHEY and CDR2 SVGEGT. DNA of the CDR3: TGTGCCAGCGTCGCTAGCGGGGCTTACGAGCAGTACTTC. Amino acid sequence: CASVASGAYEQYF.

This clonotype has a handful of counts. The DNA for the CDR3 is TGTGCCAGCAGTTTGATAACTAGCGGGAGTTCGGGGGAGCTGTTTTTT. It yields the protein CASSLITSGSSGELFF. This rearrangement joins TRBV27 to TRBJ2-2; 11 bases line up with TRBD2. Looked up from germline, CDR1 is MNHEY and CDR2 is SMNVEV (reference sequence). This CDR3 region has 16 residues. Trimming took 3 bases from V and 8 from J; bases not matched to a gene: 8.

This clonotype was counted at least ten times. The J gene is TRBJ2-5, the V gene TRBV7-8; 8 nucleotides line up with TRBD1. V was clipped by 4 bases and J by 2 bases; unmatched bases: 9. Germline loops: CDR1 SGHVS, CDR2 FQNEAQ. This CDR3 region has 16 residues. The CDR3 region has the DNA TGTGCCAGCAGCTGGAACCGGGACAGGCGGCAAGAGACCCAGTACTTC. Translation gives CASSWNRDRRQETQYF.

This clonotype occurred many times. The rearrangement joins TRBV10-3 to TRBJ1-5; 10 bases match TRBD1. CDR3 length: 20 residues. CDR1 is ENHRY, CDR2 SYGVKD, per germline. V shed 6 bases, J shed 2 bases, and the junction held 19 bases outside the gene matches. The DNA for the CDR3 is TGTGCCATCAGCCCAGGGGCCGGGACAGGGGTTATGGGGGGCAATCAGCCCCAGCATTTT. Protein: CAISPGAGTGVMGGNQPQHF.

Many counts were recorded for this clonotype. The chain carries TRBV7-9 and TRBJ1-4; D unresolved. The germline gives CDR1 SEHNR, CDR2 FQNEAQ (reference sequence). The CDR3 contains 13 residues. Trimming took 0 bases from V and 8 from J, leaving 7 bases between them. The CDR3 DNA is TGTGCCAGCAGCTTAGCTACGGTCGAAAAACTGTTTTTT. Protein product: CASSLATVEKLFF.

This clonotype was observed at least ten times. The chain links TRBV27 to TRBJ1-4; D call uncertain. Per the germline V gene, CDR1 is MNHEY and CDR2 is SMNVEV (reference sequence). The CDR3 extends over 14 amino acids. V was pared by 3 bases and J by 7 bases, with 12 bases between. The CDR3 reads CASSFVGPSEKLFF. CDR3 DNA: TGTGCCAGCAGTTTCGTTGGGCCGAGTGAAAAACTGTTTTTT.

This clonotype was seen ten or more times. The J gene is TRBJ1-6, the V gene TRBV10-3; D unclear. The germline V and J ends were trimmed by 3 bases and 10 bases, with 10 bases remaining between them. Looked up from germline, CDR1 is ENHRY and CDR2 is SYGVKD. CDR3 size: 13 residues. The CDR3 is CAISESLVSPLHF. The DNA of the CDR3 is TGTGCCATCAGTGAATCGTTGGTATCACCCCTCCACTTT.

This clonotype was observed at least ten times. The chain joins TRBV28 to TRBJ2-3, with D possibly matching TRBD2 (6 bases). The CDR3 is 14 residues long. CDR1 and CDR2 from the germline V gene are MDHEN and SYDVKM. V was shortened by 5 bases and J by 4 bases, with 13 bases between the two germline ends. The CDR3 DNA is TGTGCCAGCAGTCCAGGAGGGGTATCAGATACGCAGTATTTT. This sequence encodes CASSPGGVSDTQYF.

This clonotype occurred many times. Relative to the germline gene, one junction end is altered; a read error may explain this. The gene calls are TRBV7-2 and TRBJ1-5; D call uncertain. CDR1 SGHTA and CDR2 FQGNSA come from the germline V gene. This CDR3 is 13 amino acids long. The CDR3: CASSLASNQPQHF. DNA for the CDR3: TGCGCCAGCAGCTTGGCTAGCAATCAGCCCCAGCATTTT.

The rearrangement joins TRBV6-1 to TRBJ2-3; TRBD1 agrees at 9 bases. This CDR3 has 14 amino acids. Germline-derived CDR1 and CDR2 are MNHNS and SASEGT. Trimming cost V 6 bases and J 2 bases; bases outside gene matches: 3. CDR3 nucleotide sequence: TGTGCCAGCAGCAGGGACAGGGTCACAGATACGCAGTATTTT. Its protein is CASSRDRVTDTQYF.

This clonotype was detected ten times or more. The genes are TRBV3-1 and TRBJ1-3; D is unresolved. The V gene's germline CDR1 is LGHDT and CDR2 YNNKEL (reference sequence). The V gene lost 1 base and the J gene lost 4 bases, with 8 bases spanning the gap. This CDR3 has 14 residues. The chain's CDR3 is CASSQVRSGNTIYF. Here the CDR3 DNA reads TGTGCCAGCAGCCAAGTCCGCAGCGGAAACACCATATATTTT.

This clonotype has ten or more counts. The V gene is TRBV15, the J gene TRBJ2-3; 8 bases fit TRBD2. V was clipped by 3 bases and J by 0 bases; unmatched bases: 5. The CDR3 consists of 16 residues. CDR1 and CDR2 (germline): LNHNV, YYDKDF (reference sequence). CDR3 amino acids: CATSSKRLASTDTQYF. Here the CDR3 DNA reads TGTGCCACCAGCAGTAAAAGACTAGCGAGCACAGATACGCAGTATTTT.

Turning to this clonotype: This sequence may be a read error, since a much larger clone differs from it by one base. The rearrangement uses TRBV12-3 or TRBV12-4 and TRBJ1-1; no firm D call. CDR3 length equals 14 residues. V lost 4 bases and J lost 2, with 11 bases in between. The DNA of the CDR3 is TGTGCCAGCAGTTCATCAGTATTTAACACTGAAGCTTTCTTT. Its protein is CASSSSVFNTEAFF.

This clonotype was recorded at least ten times. The chain couples TRBV20-1 to TRBJ1-1; tentative D call: TRBD1 (5 bases). Trimming left V 7 bases short and J 0 bases short, with 15 bases between. Germline loops: CDR1 DFQATT, CDR2 SNEGSKA (reference sequence). This CDR3 comprises 14 residues. CDR3 sequence reads: CSVALGVMNTEAFF. In DNA, the CDR3 is TGCAGTGTTGCCTTGGGGGTTATGAACACTGAAGCTTTCTTT.

This chain joins TRBV20-1 and TRBJ2-1, with 9 bases aligning to TRBD2. CDR3 length: 15 amino acids. The germline V gene has CDR1 DFQATT and CDR2 SNEGSKA (reference sequence). Trimming took 4 bases from V and 2 from J; bases not matched to a gene: 6. Here the CDR3 reads CSATVAGEPYNEQFF. CDR3 in DNA: TGCAGTGCTACCGTAGCGGGAGAGCCCTACAATGAGCAGTTCTTC.

There are many counts of this clonotype. This chain links TRBV6-2 or TRBV6-3 with TRBJ2-7; weak D call: TRBD2 (6 bases). This CDR3 contains 15 residues. Germline assignment: CDR1 MNHEY and CDR2 SVGEGT. V gave up 0 bases and J gave up 4 bases, with 13 bases separating them. The CDR3, as DNA: TGTGCCAGCAGTTACTCCGGGACGGAGGGTTACGAGCAGTACTTC. Translated, it gives CASSYSGTEGYEQYF.

This clonotype was recorded at least ten times. The chain combines TRBV20-1 with TRBJ1-2; D is perhaps TRBD1 (6 bases). V was trimmed by 3 bases and J by 4 bases, leaving 15 bases between them. Per germline, CDR1 DFQATT and CDR2 SNEGSKA (reference sequence). The CDR3 totals 14 residues. The CDR3 bases are TGCAGTGCTAGCCCATCCAGGGGTAGCTATGGCTACACCTTC. It specifies CSASPSRGSYGYTF.

This clonotype was observed a few times. This chain uses TRBV20-1 with TRBJ2-1; 7 bases match TRBD2. J was trimmed by 8 bases and V by 7 bases; bases with no gene match: 14. Germline V gene data show CDR1 as DFQATT and CDR2 as SNEGSKA (reference sequence). This CDR3 is built from 14 residues. CDR3 sequence: CSVESGKEGDEQFF. CDR3 DNA sequence: TGCAGTGTTGAGAGCGGGAAGGAAGGCGATGAGCAGTTCTTC.

The table lists this clonotype with a few counts. The chain couples TRBV20-1 to TRBJ2-7, with 10 bases fitting TRBD2. There are 14 residues in the CDR3. With 1 base clipped from V and 6 bases from J, the junction kept 6 bases outside the gene matches. CDR1 and CDR2 from the germline V gene are DFQATT and SNEGSKA (reference sequence). The CDR3 DNA follows: TGCAGTGCTAGAGTGGGTGCTAGCGGGAGCGAGCAGTACTTC. Translation: CSARVGASGSEQYF.

This clonotype was detected only a few times. V and J are TRBV15 and TRBJ2-1; D may be TRBD1 or TRBD2 (5 bases each). This CDR3 region has 17 residues. The V end lost 5 bases, the J end lost 0 bases, and 17 bases lay between the germline ends. Per the germline V gene, CDR1 is LNHNV and CDR2 is YYDKDF (reference sequence). CDR3 DNA sequence: TGTGCCACCAGCGAGCCTGGGGGTCCCAACTCCTACAATGAGCAGTTCTTC. It is translated as CATSEPGGPNSYNEQFF. Full variable domain (outside the CDR3, taken from reference TRBV15 and TRBJ2-1): DAMVIQNPRYQVTQFGKPVTLSCSQTLNHNVMYWYQQKSSQAPKLLFHYYDKDFNNEADTPDNFQSRRPNTSFCFLDIRSPGLGDTAMYLCATSEPGGPNSYNEQFFGPGTRLTVL.

The rearrangement joins TRBV15 to TRBJ2-3, with 9 nucleotides matching TRBD2. This CDR3 contains 17 residues. Per the germline V gene, CDR1 is LNHNV and CDR2 is YYDKDF (reference sequence). The V and J ends lost 0 bases and 5 bases, in that order; junction bases with no gene match: 9. The CDR3 here is CATSRDRASGAGDTQYF. In DNA, the CDR3 is TGTGCCACCAGCAGAGATCGGGCTAGCGGGGCAGGAGATACGCAGTATTTT.

The rearrangement joins TRBV29-1 to TRBJ2-1, with no clear D. Trimming took 0 bases from V and 8 from J, leaving 11 bases between them. Germline V gives CDR1 SQVTM, CDR2 ANQGSEA. This CDR3 region has 13 residues. The CDR3 DNA reads as TGCAGCGTTGAAGATCCCCTGCCTTATGAGCAGTTCTTC. Its protein product is CSVEDPLPYEQFF.

In this sample, this clonotype turned up many times. This chain uses TRBV10-3 with TRBJ2-3; 7 positions agree with TRBD2. This CDR3 spans 15 amino acids. V lost 0 bases and J lost 1; bases outside the gene matches: 1. Germline V lookup: CDR1 ENHRY, CDR2 SYGVKD. This CDR3 is CAISESAGRTDTQYF. The CDR3, as DNA: TGTGCCATCAGTGAGTCAGCGGGACGCACAGATACGCAGTATTTT.

This clonotype has at least ten counts. The chain joins TRBV3-1 to TRBJ2-1, with D hard to call. The germline V gene encodes CDR1 LGHDT and CDR2 YNNKEL (reference sequence). Trimming cost V 2 bases and J 3 bases, with 2 bases left between them. The CDR3 covers 12 residues. CDR3 in amino acids: CASSQSYNEQFF. The CDR3 DNA follows: TGTGCCAGCAGCCAAAGCTACAATGAGCAGTTCTTC.

The chain employs TRBV12-3 or TRBV12-4 and TRBJ2-5; the match to TRBD2 covers 7 bases. The CDR3 covers 14 residues. V lost 7 bases, J lost 3 bases, and 8 bases stayed unmatched. The CDR3 reads CASTSPGGKETQYF. Written as DNA, the CDR3 is TGTGCCAGCACCTCCCCGGGGGGTAAAGAGACCCAGTACTTC.

At least ten counts were recorded for this clonotype. This chain uses TRBV9 with TRBJ2-1, with TRBD2 as a possible D gene (6 bases). The CDR3 loop spans 14 amino acids. Germline CDR1 SGDLS, CDR2 YYNGEE. The V and J ends lost 4 bases and 6 bases respectively, with 14 bases between them. The CDR3 sequence is CASSHTGAPNEQFF. CDR3 coding DNA: TGTGCCAGCAGCCATACGGGAGCTCCCAATGAGCAGTTCTTC.

Many counts were recorded for this clonotype. The rearrangement uses TRBV27 and TRBJ2-7; D not resolved. The CDR3 totals 15 residues. The ends were cut back, 2 bases at V and 7 bases at J, with 18 bases in the middle. Germline CDR1 reads MNHEY; CDR2 reads SMNVEV (reference sequence). The CDR3 reads CASSLTVGYALEQYF. The CDR3 DNA reads TGTGCCAGCAGTTTAACGGTTGGGTATGCTTTGGAGCAGTACTTC.